This T cell receptor beta chain was captured in a study of T-cell memory formation after mild COVID-19 (dated by TCRdb to the early 2020s). About the full investigation: TCR sequence clusters from the two donors were largely donor specific. The cohort comprised two young, previously healthy adult volunteers, one female and one male. In two donors, T-cell clones that expanded and contracted after mild COVID-19 were followed by sequencing TCRalpha and TCRbeta repertoires longitudinally.

The listed sequencing device is Illumina NovaSeq 6000. cDNA libraries for TCRalpha and TCRbeta were prepared by 5'RACE using constant-segment primers, with sample barcodes and unique molecular identifiers added. Trizol reagent was used to extract RNA from every sample. Libraries were amplified in two PCR steps, with a second sample barcode and Illumina TruSeq adapters added in the second step. Sequencing of libraries was performed on an Illumina NovaSeq with 2 x 150 bp paired-end reads. On the authors' methods: Reads were demultiplexed and collapsed into UMI-guided consensus sequences with migec v1.2.7. With mixcr v2.1.11, UMI consensuses were aligned to TRA and TRB V and J templates and assembled into clonotypes. A clonotype was counted as expanded or contracted only when both edgeR and NoisET called the clonotype significant, with the noise models trained on biological replicates. edgeR calls used a false discovery rate-adjusted p below 0.01 and a log2 fold-change threshold of 1. PCA with hierarchical clustering of max-normalized trajectories of the 1000 most abundant clonotypes was used as exploratory dynamics analysis. Each responding clone was given a CD4 or CD8 phenotype based on the CD4+ and CD8+ repertoires, which had been sequenced separately. Clones were called with MiXCR by TCRdb after fastp trimmed the public reads at Q25, and only in-frame beta chains were retained. Rows merge per CDR3 protein into single entries with the most common DNA and genes. The V and J calls were not made by the authors but by TCRdb's processing. The sample table holds approximately 150,000 distinct CDR3 sequences, of which more than 12% were seen once. The ten largest clones take up roughly an eighth of the sample.

General conclusions and limits of the study: The study included only a couple of mild cases, and larger cohorts that include severe cases with pre-infection samples were judged to be necessary. Clones that contracted from day 15 to 85 showed balanced CD4/CD8 phenotypes, whereas a second wave of clones that expanded from day 15 to 37 leaned towards CD4+. Some responding clones were detected in pre-infection memory, suggesting pre-existing cross-reactive memory T cells joined the SARS-CoV-2 response. The second-wave clones that peaked on day 37 were not confirmed to be SARS-CoV-2 specific. Contracting CD4+ clones were found mainly in CM and EM memory subsets, while CD8+ clones were enriched in EMRA.

Trimming leaves V shorter by 0 bases and J shorter by 1 base, with the junction holding 16 bases beyond the gene matches. The germline V gene encodes CDR1 SGHTA and CDR2 FQGNSA. CDR3 length: 20 amino acids, cysteine to phenylalanine. Of all the DNA, just the CDR3 is kept, 60 bases in frame from base 1. PBMCs were isolated by Ficoll-Paque density gradient centrifugation. A note on this clonotype: Its antigen remains undetermined. Base qualities are not provided; no much larger clone lies one nucleotide away.

The sample consisted of PBMCs or a T cell subset sorted from them (not recorded which). The chain was built from TRBV7-2 and TRBJ2-3; 7 central nucleotides agree with TRBD2. This receptor was identified in an adult woman who had mild COVID-19 (a few samples of this study predate the infection). The sample titles of this study are shuffled in the database, so cell type and time point are left out; the donor was told from shared clones. The CDR3 reads as follows: CASSLARRELGRRGTDTQYF. DNA sequence: TGTGCCAGCAGCTTAGCTAGGCGGGAGTTAGGGAGACGAGGCACAGATACGCAGTATTTT.